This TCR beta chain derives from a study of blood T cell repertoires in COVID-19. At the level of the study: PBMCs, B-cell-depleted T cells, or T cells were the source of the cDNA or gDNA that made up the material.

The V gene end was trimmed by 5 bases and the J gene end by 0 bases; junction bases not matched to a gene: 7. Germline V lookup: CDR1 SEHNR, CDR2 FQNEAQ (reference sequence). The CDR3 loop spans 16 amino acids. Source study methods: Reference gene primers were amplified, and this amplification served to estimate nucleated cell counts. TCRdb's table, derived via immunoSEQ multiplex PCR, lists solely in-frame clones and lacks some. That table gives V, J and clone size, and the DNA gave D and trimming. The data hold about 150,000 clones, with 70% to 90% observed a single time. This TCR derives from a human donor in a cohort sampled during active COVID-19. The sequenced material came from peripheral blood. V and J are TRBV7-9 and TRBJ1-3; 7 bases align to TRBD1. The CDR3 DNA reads TGTGCCAGCAGCGCGGACAGGTCATACTCTGGAAACACCATATATTTT. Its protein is CASSADRSYSGNTIYF. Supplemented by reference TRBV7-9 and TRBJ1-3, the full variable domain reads DTGVSQNPRHKITKRGQNVTFRCDPISEHNRLYWYRQTLGQGPEFLTYFQNEAQLEKSRLLSDRFSAERPKGSFSTLEIQRTEQGDSAMYLCASSADRSYSGNTIYFGEGSWLTVV.